This TCR beta chain was captured by sequencing in a study of cytomegalovirus exposure and HLA in healthy donors. Deletions cut 3 bases from V and 5 bases from J, with 16 bases between. The germline CDR1 and CDR2 sequences are ENHRY and SYGVKD. CDR3 length: 15 residues. In its sample, this clone was seen once. Primers: 60 Vbeta forward and 13 Jbeta reverse. Data came from immunoSEQ multiplex PCR; TCRdb stores just in-frame clones and leaves some out. The sample holds 150,000 to 200,000 clones; approximately 86% are singletons and the top ten take roughly 1.8%. This receptor was obtained from a woman in her late teens or twenties in good health and CMV-seronegative. The rearrangement uses TRBV10-3 and TRBJ1-2; D possibly corresponds to TRBD1 (6 bases). Material for sequencing was PBMCs. The CDR3 nucleotides read TGTGCCATCAGTGATAGTCTTCGACAGGAGTATGGCTACACCTTC. Its protein is CAISDSLRQEYGYTF.